The following is a T cell receptor (beta chain) sequence with its context. Its binding antigen is unknown. One base away there is no much larger clone; base qualities are not given. This sample was included in a study of CD8+CD57+ T cells in acquired aplastic anemia (dated by TCRdb to between 2017 and 2018). Concerning the study at large: DNA extracted from sorted CD4+ and CD8+ cells had a mean of approximately 3.3 ug, with a range of roughly 0.18 to 27.4 ug. CD8+CD57+ expansion was defined as frequency above the mean frequency observed in healthy subjects. The investigation overall reported the following: Between patients and healthy controls, no significant difference in CD8+ Simpson's diversity was found (P=0.060). Although under 35 CD8+ CDR3 sequences were shared by patients and controls, these sequences appeared highly expressed in patients and within the immunodominant clones of patients.

Genomic DNA was used as template for profiling of TCR beta VDJ combinations and CDR3 sequences. An Illumina HiSeq 2000 was used for TCR repertoire sequencing. Regarding the original processing steps: Repertoire assessment relied on Simpson's diversity index, CDR3 size and DJ length profiles, and TRBV/TRBJ rearrangement plots. The most abundant DNA sequence in the deep sequencing data was defined as the immunodominant clone. CDR3 amino acid sequences were screened for sharing across subjects and compared with published repertoires and the VDJdb database. The public reads were reanalyzed by TCRdb: fastp trimming at Q25, MiXCR alignment, in-frame beta chains only. Each CDR3 protein gets just one entry, which takes the most common genes and DNA from the rows behind it. TCRdb, not the authors, supplied the V and J calls. The sample table contains some 120,000 distinct CDR3 sequences; only one count was recorded for approximately 41% of them. The top ten constitute more than 2.5% of the sample.

The patients picked for sequencing were ones in whom flow cytometry had shown an expansion of CD8+CD57+ cells. Every patient had severe acquired aplastic anemia, diagnosed using the International Study of Aplastic Anemia and Agranulocytosis and Camitta criteria. At the time blood was sampled, none of the patients had received any therapy. In this study, sorted CD4+ and CD8+ T cells from the blood of healthy subjects and of severe aplastic anemia patients had their TCR repertoires deep-sequenced. In the USA, patient enrollment took place under clinicaltrials.gov protocols 00001620, 01623167, 00001397, 00071045, 00081523 and 00961064. Ficoll-Paque density gradient centrifugation was used to isolate peripheral blood mononuclear cells. Before DNA extraction, CD4+ and CD8+ T cells were sorted with FACS or magnetic beads. The sample was sorted CD4+, CD8+, or CD8+CD57+ T cells (not recorded which) from PBMCs. The sequence derives from a human donor with aplastic anemia.

The CDR3 reads as follows: CASSLFGTSYGYTF. The bases are TGTGCCAGCAGTTTATTCGGGACATCATATGGCTACACCTTC. The rearranged segments are TRBV27 and TRBJ1-2; a weak D assignment points to TRBD1 (6 bases agree). A distance of 11 bases separates the germline ends of V and J, which lose 1 base and 5 bases respectively. The CDR3 starts with the cysteine, ends with the phenylalanine, and has 14 residues. Just the 42-base CDR3 DNA is kept, in frame starting at base 1. Sequences MNHEY (CDR1) and SMNVEV (CDR2) are obtained from the germline V gene (reference sequence).